The 21 T cell receptor beta chains listed next were all sequenced from one sample in a study of T cells after yellow fever vaccination. TCRdb itself ran the 5' RACE reads through MiXCR, one entry per CDR3 protein. The table lists hundreds of thousands of distinct CDR3 sequences, under 15% of them singletons. The input for sequencing was CD4+ T cells sorted from PBMCs, taken 15 days after the yellow fever booster vaccination. These receptors originate from a man aged 18 to 35 who received the YFV17D yellow fever vaccine.

The chain employs TRBV6-2 or TRBV6-3 and TRBJ1-1, with a possible D match to TRBD1 (5 bases). Germline CDR1 MNHEY, CDR2 SVGEGT. The V end lost 6 bases, the J end lost 3 bases, and 14 bases lay between the germline ends. The CDR3 has 14 amino acids. CDR3 protein: CASSPRDAYTEAFF. For the CDR3, the DNA is TGTGCCAGCAGCCCCAGGGACGCCTACACTGAAGCTTTCTTT.

V is TRBV13 and J is TRBJ2-5; D might be TRBD2 (6 bases). Germline V gene data show CDR1 as PRHDT and CDR2 as FYEKMQ (reference sequence). The CDR3 loop spans 13 amino acids. Trimming removed 2 bases at V and 4 bases at J, with 8 bases between. CDR3 region: CASSLLGGETQYF. DNA of the CDR3: TGTGCCAGCAGCTTACTGGGAGGAGAGACCCAGTACTTC.

The CDR3 nucleotides read TGTGCCTGGAGTAGGGACAGGGGCCTAGGCTATGGCTACACCTTC. It translates to CAWSRDRGLGYGYTF. The chain is built from TRBV30 and TRBJ1-2; 10 bases align to TRBD1. The CDR3 has 15 amino acids. Trimming took 2 bases from V and 4 from J; bases not matched to a gene: 7. Germline V lookup: CDR1 GTSNPN, CDR2 SVGIG (reference sequence).

This chain connects TRBV6-5 to TRBJ2-3, with 14 bases identical to TRBD2. The CDR3 has 15 residues. Trimming at V came to 6 bases and at J to 7 bases, leaving 6 bases not matched to a gene. Germline V gene lookup returns CDR1 MNHEY and CDR2 SVGAGI. CDR3 residues: CASSTGLAGGNTQYF. The DNA of the CDR3 is TGTGCCAGCAGCACCGGACTAGCGGGGGGTAATACGCAGTATTTT.

This chain connects TRBV7-2 to TRBJ2-1; D is tentatively TRBD1 or TRBD2 (5 bases each). This CDR3 is 14 amino acids long. CDR1 is SGHTA, CDR2 FQGNSA, per germline. V was cut by 1 base and J by 7 bases, with 11 bases left in between. CDR3 sequence (DNA): TGTGCCAGCAGCTTAGAGACGGGGCTGAATGAGCAGTTCTTC. Amino acid sequence: CASSLETGLNEQFF.

The gene calls are TRBV20-1 and TRBJ2-1; D tentatively fits TRBD1 or TRBD2 (5 bases each). CDR3 length: 17 amino acids. Trimming shortened V by 2 bases and J by 4 bases, and 21 bases separated the two germline ends. CDR1 and CDR2 (germline): DFQATT, SNEGSKA (reference sequence). The DNA of the CDR3 is TGCAGTGCTAGAAGTGGGGCCGGGATTAGGGCTTACAATGAGCAGTTCTTC. This translates into CSARSGAGIRAYNEQFF.

The gene calls are TRBV7-2 and TRBJ2-1; 14 nucleotides match TRBD2. The ends lost 4 bases at V and 8 bases at J; junction bases unmatched: 4. The CDR3 length is 15 residues. The germline V gene encodes CDR1 SGHTA and CDR2 FQGNSA. The CDR3, as DNA: TGTGCCAGCAGCTCTTGGGGACTAGCGGGGGATGAGCAGTTCTTC. Amino acids: CASSSWGLAGDEQFF.

The gene calls are TRBV7-2 and TRBJ1-1; no clear D. Germline CDR1 is SGHTA and CDR2 is FQGNSA. Trimming stripped 5 bases from V and 0 bases from J, with 10 bases between. There are 14 residues in the CDR3. The CDR3 nucleotides read TGTGCCAGCAGCCAGACTAACATGAACACTGAAGCTTTCTTT. As protein: CASSQTNMNTEAFF.

This chain joins TRBV4-3 and TRBJ2-3; 10 bases line up with TRBD2. CDR1 and CDR2 from the germline V gene are LGHNA and YSLEER. This CDR3 has 18 residues. The V gene end was trimmed by 0 bases and the J gene end by 4 bases; junction bases not matched to a gene: 10. The CDR3: CASSQDTPSGGAADTQYF. In nucleotides, the CDR3 is TGCGCCAGCAGCCAAGATACTCCTAGCGGGGGCGCTGCAGATACGCAGTATTTT.

This clonotype occurred many times. The chain carries TRBV28 and TRBJ2-4, with TRBD1 identical over 9 bases. Germline CDR1 MDHEN, CDR2 SYDVKM. The CDR3 covers 17 residues. Germline trimming cut 5 bases from V and 1 base from J; bases unmatched to any gene: 9. CDR3 nucleotides: TGTGCCAGCAGTGGGGCCGGGACAGGGTTGGCCAAAAACATTCAGTACTTC. This translates into CASSGAGTGLAKNIQYF.

The J gene is TRBJ1-4, the V gene TRBV5-1; D unresolved. There are 14 residues in the CDR3. Germline V lookup: CDR1 SGHRS, CDR2 YFSETQ. V was cut by 0 bases and J by 0 bases, with 3 bases left in between. The DNA of the CDR3 is TGCGCCAGCAGCTTGGGATCAACTAATGAAAAACTGTTTTTT. Protein product: CASSLGSTNEKLFF.

This chain links TRBV6-5 with TRBJ2-7, with D perhaps being TRBD1 or TRBD2 (7 bases each). The CDR3 has 15 amino acids. V was shortened by 2 bases and J by 5 bases, with 16 bases between the two germline ends. Germline CDR1 MNHEY, CDR2 SVGAGI. The CDR3 DNA follows: TGTGCCAGCAGTTACGGGAGGGGGCGATTCCACGAGCAGTACGTC. This codes for CASSYGRGRFHEQYV.

This clonotype has just a few counts. The V and J genes are TRBV3-1 and TRBJ2-1; either TRBD1 or TRBD2 may fit D (5 bases each). V lost 3 bases and J 3 bases, leaving 9 bases between the germline ends. The V gene's germline CDR1 is LGHDT and CDR2 YNNKEL (reference sequence). The length of the CDR3 is 14 residues. Here the CDR3 reads CASSQGTDYNEQFF. The CDR3 DNA reads as TGTGCCAGCAGCCAGGGGACGGACTACAATGAGCAGTTCTTC.

V is TRBV4-2 and J is TRBJ2-7; 7 bases line up with TRBD2. CDR1 LGHNA and CDR2 YNFKEQ come from the germline V gene. With V trimmed by 0 bases and J by 1 base, 15 bases remained unmatched. The CDR3 totals 19 residues. The CDR3 spells CASSQDRQSGSGPSYEQYF. The CDR3 DNA reads TGTGCCAGCAGCCAAGATAGGCAGTCGGGTAGCGGGCCATCCTACGAGCAGTACTTC.

Note on this clonotype: The junction and the germline gene differ at one end; a read error may be behind it. The chain is built from TRBV20-1 and TRBJ1-5; D is possibly TRBD1 (6 bases). Germline V lookup: CDR1 DFQATT, CDR2 SNEGSKA (reference sequence). The CDR3 runs 15 residues. The CDR3 loop reads CSAREGETANQPQHF. The CDR3 DNA is TGCAGTGCCAGAGAGGGGGAGACCGCTAATCAGCCCCAGCATTTT.

This rearrangement joins TRBV4-2 to TRBJ1-5; D is perhaps TRBD1 (5 bases). CDR3 length: 16 amino acids. Germline V CDR1 and CDR2: LGHNA, YNFKEQ. The V end was cut by 6 bases, the J end by 1 base, with 16 bases between. The CDR3 DNA reads TGTGCCAGCAGTCTCGGGGGGGTCGGGAGCAATCAGCCCCAGCATTTT. Amino acid sequence: CASSLGGVGSNQPQHF.

The V and J genes are TRBV4-1 and TRBJ2-3; D unresolved. Germline assignment: CDR1 MGHRA and CDR2 YSYEKL. The CDR3 runs to 20 residues. Trimming shortened V by 3 bases and J by 5 bases, and 30 bases separated the two germline ends. CDR3 nucleotides: TGCGCCAGCAGCCATTCTATATTTGTAACGGGCAACGATAGGATAGATACGCAGTATTTT. This gives the protein CASSHSIFVTGNDRIDTQYF.

This clonotype has only a few counts. V usage is TRBV21-1 and J usage is TRBJ2-2. TRBV21-1 is shown as a pseudogene. CDR3 size: 17 residues. Here the CDR3 DNA reads TGTGCCAGCAGCAACCCCCGATGTGCCGGAAACACCGGGGAGCTGTTTTTT. Protein: CASSNPRCAGNTGELFF.

The chain uses TRBV9 and TRBJ2-3; tentative D call: TRBD2 (7 bases). V gave up 3 bases and J gave up 6 bases, with 17 bases separating them. The CDR3 is 15 residues long. Germline values: CDR1 SGDLS, CDR2 YYNGEE. CDR3 sequence (DNA): TGTGCCAGCAGCGCCCAATCTGGGGGGGGCGATACGCAGTATTTT. Its protein is CASSAQSGGGDTQYF.

This clonotype was picked up a small number of times. The chain has TRBV20-1 and TRBJ1-3; D is unresolved. Per germline, CDR1 DFQATT and CDR2 SNEGSKA (reference sequence). Trimming stripped 6 bases from V and 3 bases from J, with 12 bases between. This CDR3 region has 13 residues. The CDR3 sequence: CSAPAGVGNTIYF. The CDR3 DNA reads as TGCAGTGCCCCGGCGGGCGTTGGAAACACCATATATTTT.

This clonotype showed up just a few times. This rearrangement joins TRBV2 to TRBJ2-3, with TRBD2 matching 8 bases. The V gene's germline CDR1 is SNHLY and CDR2 FYNNEI. V shed 2 bases, J shed 5 bases, and the junction held 3 bases outside the gene matches. This CDR3 region has 14 residues. CDR3 bases: TGTGCCAGCAGTGAATACCTAGCGGGAGATACGCAGTATTTT. This translates into CASSEYLAGDTQYF.